This T cell receptor (beta chain) was retrieved from a study of T cell responses to AZD1222 COVID-19 vaccine (dated by TCRdb to the early 2020s). Concerning the study at large: A total of 233 trial participants underwent TCR sequencing, of whom some 210 received two doses of AZD1222 and about 25 received two doses of the MenACWY control vaccine. Trial participants were enrolled by age into subgroups of 18-55, 56-69 and 70-plus years, and around 140, 26 and 57 TCR-sequenced participants, respectively, were included in these subgroups.

As to this clone: Its specific antigen is unknown. Per-nucleotide qualities are absent, and no much larger clonotype sits a single base away.

The CDR3 regions of human TCRbeta chains were analyzed by immunosequencing. The study's own analysis went as follows. Repertoire TCRs were checked for matches against a reference library of SARS-CoV-2-specific TCRs that had been generated using the MIRA antigen-specificity platform. Breadth was defined as the fraction of unique TCRs that were SARS-CoV-2-associated, and depth was defined as the fraction of total T cells that were SARS-CoV-2-associated. Using the MIRA data, every spike-specific TCR was mapped to the spike region that the TCR reacted to and assigned to either a CD4 or a CD8 class. Log10-transformed breadth and depth values were compared by one-way ANOVA with Sidak's multiple comparisons tests. TCRdb carries this immuneACCESS record with in-frame sequences only. Its versions omit some clonotypes, under half of them owing to an unresolved V gene in the studies checked, with the rest unexplained. V and J calls and clone size follow that table, whereas D and trimming were derived from the DNA. This sample has roughly 200,000 clones in its table, and over 85% of those were observed once. The ten largest clones add up to under 1.1% of the sample.

The time point label corresponds to: about 28 days (+/-7) after the second vaccine dose. The treatment or condition label for this specimen denotes: meningococcal conjugate vaccine given as trial control. Vaccinee samples were obtained from the UK trials COV001 and COV002, which included a single-blind randomized controlled phase 2/3 trial of AZD1222 (ChAdOx1 nCoV-19) in healthy adults. Trial participant PBMC samples were collected at day 0 and day 28 after the second dose for TCRbeta chain sequencing. V was cut back by 5 bases and J by 8 bases, leaving a gap of 13 bases between them. The CDR3 sequence holds 13 residues, the cysteine and phenylalanine included. Only the CDR3 DNA is retained, 39 bases long and in frame from the first base. From a lookup of the germline V gene (reference sequence), CDR1 and CDR2 are GTSNPN and SVGIG. What the authors observed across the whole study: After two AZD1222 doses, both the breadth and the depth of spike-specific TCRs were significantly higher than at day 0 and than in MenACWY recipients. The vaccine-associated CD4 TCRs covered the entire spike protein, and the dominant responses fell in regions 160-218 and 743-854. Nearly half of unique spike-specific TCRs reportedly recognized epitopes outside regions mutated in the B.1.351 and B.1.1.7 variants. Only five or six AZD1222 recipients were SARS-CoV-2 seropositive at baseline, limiting conclusions about previously exposed vaccinees. Most participants were white British and females outnumbered males, and the authors suggested that clonal diversity may have been underestimated. No day 14 peak-response samples were available, so repertoires were characterized only after the peak T cell response. In the small 56-69-year group, the increase in depth fell short of significance, most likely because of low power.

This TCR was recovered from an adult who received the MenACWY meningococcal vaccine as a control. The rearranged segments are TRBV30 and TRBJ1-6; TRBD1 could be the D gene, as 6 bases match. This sample comprised peripheral blood, obtained 28 days after the second dose of the MenACWY control vaccine. The DNA sequence follows: TGTGCCTGGTCGGGAGGGGGTTATTCACCCCTCCACTTT. Its product reads: CAWSGGGYSPLHF.